The 12 T cell receptor beta chains listed next were all sequenced from one sample in a study of shared clonotypes between healthy human individuals. Measured with immunoSEQ multiplex PCR; TCRdb has only the in-frame clones, and not every one. The table includes more than 1.2 million clones, less than 99% detected once. Sample: naive CD4+ T cells sorted from blood. Subset meaning: CD45RA+ positively selected. The receptors originated from a man aged 30 to 39 in good health.

The chain recombines TRBV15 with TRBJ1-1; 8 bases fit TRBD1. The CDR3 has 14 amino acids. Germline CDR1 and CDR2: LNHNV and YYDKDF (reference sequence). The trim removed 5 bases at V and 7 bases at J, leaving 9 bases unmatched. In nucleotides, the CDR3 is TGTGCCACCAGCGTTAACAGGGGGGCACGTGAAGCTTTCTTT. Its protein product is CATSVNRGAREAFF.

This chain joins TRBV27 and TRBJ2-7; unclear D gene. The CDR3 spans 15 residues. Germline V gives CDR1 MNHEY, CDR2 SMNVEV (reference sequence). Between the trimmed V and J ends, which lost 2 bases and 0 bases, there was a span of 11 bases. CDR3 DNA: TGTGCCAGCAGTTTAAAGTCCGTCCCCTCCTACGAGCAGTACTTC. Translating it yields CASSLKSVPSYEQYF.

A remark on this clone: An end of the junction does not agree with germline; a read error may underlie this. The chain recombines TRBV7-9 with TRBJ2-7, with TRBD1 matching over 8 bases. The CDR3 contains 11 residues. Germline CDR1 is SEHNR and CDR2 is FQNEAQ (reference sequence). The chain's CDR3 is CASSSRTGPHF. The DNA of the CDR3 is TGTGCCAGCAGCTCACGGACAGGGCCTCACTTC.

The gene calls are TRBV4-2 and TRBJ2-3; the D gene is possibly TRBD1 (6 bases). Germline V gene sequence: CDR1 LGHNA, CDR2 YNFKEQ. This CDR3 is built from 18 residues. The V end lost 4 bases, the J end lost 5 bases, and 25 bases lay between the germline ends. The CDR3 region has the DNA TGTGCCAGCAGCCTTCTGACCGGGACCCTCAAAGGGGGAGATACGCAGTATTTT. Its translation: CASSLLTGTLKGGDTQYF.

This clone was found once. The rearrangement uses TRBV28 and TRBJ2-5, with D perhaps TRBD1 (5 bases). The CDR3 has 16 residues. Germline assignment: CDR1 MDHEN and CDR2 SYDVKM. Between the trimmed V and J ends, which lost 2 bases and 2 bases, there was a span of 15 bases. The CDR3 sequence: CASSLGWGVGQETQYF. In DNA, the CDR3 is TGTGCCAGCAGTTTAGGTTGGGGCGTGGGGCAAGAGACCCAGTACTTC.

J is TRBJ1-3 and V is TRBV27, with D unresolved. V lost 2 bases and J lost 2, with 1 base in between. The CDR3 is 12 residues long. CDR1 is MNHEY, CDR2 SMNVEV, per germline (reference sequence). In DNA form, the CDR3 reads TGTGCCAGCAGTTTACCTGGAAACACCATATATTTT. This encodes CASSLPGNTIYF.

The chain combines TRBV6-5 with TRBJ2-1, with 10 bases aligning to TRBD2. Germline loops: CDR1 MNHEY, CDR2 SVGAGI. This CDR3 is built from 14 residues. The V gene end was trimmed by 5 bases and the J gene end by 8 bases; junction bases not matched to a gene: 6. The CDR3: CASSQREGRDEQFF. The CDR3 DNA sequence: TGTGCCAGCAGTCAGCGGGAGGGCCGGGATGAGCAGTTCTTC.

The rearrangement uses TRBV7-8 and TRBJ1-2, with D tentatively TRBD1 (6 bases). Trimming took off 5 bases at V and 5 bases at J, with 15 bases between the two ends. Germline V gene sequence: CDR1 SGHVS, CDR2 FQNEAQ. This CDR3 is 14 amino acids long. DNA for the CDR3: TGTGCCAGCAGCCACATACGGGGGCGATATGGCTACACCTTC. Its protein is CASSHIRGRYGYTF.

The chain combines TRBV5-4 with TRBJ1-2; D ambiguous. This CDR3 has 14 residues. The V gene's germline CDR1 is SGHNT and CDR2 YYREEE (reference sequence). V gave up 0 bases and J gave up 4 bases, with 10 bases separating them. Here the CDR3 reads CASSLDSWGYGYTF. CDR3 DNA: TGTGCCAGCAGCTTGGATTCCTGGGGCTATGGCTACACCTTC.

The CDR3 DNA is TGCGCCAGCAGCCAAGACGTCCCATTACGCTTGACAGGGGGACTCCCCCTCTACGAGCAGTACTTC. Protein: CASSQDVPLRLTGGLPLYEQYF. The chain combines TRBV4-3 with TRBJ2-7; 9 bases agree with TRBD1. The CDR3 contains 22 residues. The J segment lost 3 bases and the V segment lost 0 bases, leaving 24 bases of the junction unmatched. Germline assignment: CDR1 LGHNA and CDR2 YSLEER.

The V call is TRBV5-6, the J call TRBJ2-7, with D possibly called TRBD1 or TRBD2 (5 bases each). The CDR3 loop spans 15 amino acids. CDR1 and CDR2 (germline): SGHDT, YYEEEE. Trimming cost V 7 bases and J 5 bases, with 22 bases left between them. CDR3 in DNA: TGTGCCAGCGGAGCCAGGGTTGCACTAGTAAACGAGCAGTACTTC. Translation gives CASGARVALVNEQYF.

CDR3 nucleotides: TGTGCCAGCAGCCCACGAGGGAGGGCCTACGAGCAGTACTTC. It translates to CASSPRGRAYEQYF. V is TRBV14 and J is TRBJ2-7, with 7 bases fitting TRBD2. This CDR3 contains 14 residues. The J segment lost 2 bases and the V segment lost 4 bases, leaving 5 bases of the junction unmatched. Germline V CDR1 and CDR2: SGHDN, FVKESK.